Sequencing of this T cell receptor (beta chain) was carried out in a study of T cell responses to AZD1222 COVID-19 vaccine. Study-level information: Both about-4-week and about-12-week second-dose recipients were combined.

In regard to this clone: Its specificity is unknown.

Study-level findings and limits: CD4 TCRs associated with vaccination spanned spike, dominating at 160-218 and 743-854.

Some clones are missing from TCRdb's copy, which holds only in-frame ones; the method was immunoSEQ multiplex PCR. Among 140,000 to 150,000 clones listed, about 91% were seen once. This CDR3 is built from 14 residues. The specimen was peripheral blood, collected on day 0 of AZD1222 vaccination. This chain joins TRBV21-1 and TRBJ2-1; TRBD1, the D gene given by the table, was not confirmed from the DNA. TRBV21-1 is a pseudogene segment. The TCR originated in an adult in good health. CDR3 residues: CASEGTGGDNEQFF. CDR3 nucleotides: TGTGCCAGTGAAGGGACAGGGGGGGACAATGAGCAGTTCTTC.